These T cell receptor beta chains were read from a single sample in a study of T-cell memory formation after mild COVID-19. TCRdb re-derived calls from the 5' RACE reads in MiXCR, one entry per CDR3 protein. Among under 700,000 distinct CDR3 sequences listed, just over 20% were seen once. Sequenced material: PBMCs or a T cell subset sorted from them (not recorded which). The source is an adult woman who had mild COVID-19 (a few samples of this study predate the infection). Cell type and time point are not known. CDR3s leave out the opening cysteine and the closing phenylalanine or tryptophan. Each record gives: D gene, V gene, CDR3 protein. The D gene is left open where the match is weak.

TRBD2 | TRBV5-4 | ASLLAGGNEQF
TRBD1 | TRBV9 | ASSGDRYGYT
NA | TRBV7-2 | ASSLDPYLGSTYEQY
NA | TRBV24-1 | ATSDFQVSPGEETQY
NA | TRBV19 | ASSIGGPLYEQY
NA | TRBV4-3 | ASSQDPSGSRSNYGYT
NA | TRBV7-9 | ATLTTLSTDTQY
TRBD2 | TRBV7-9 | ASSFGLGEVDEQF
TRBD1 | TRBV27 | ASSPGQHYGYT
NA | TRBV6-4 | ASSDRGLPTDTQY
NA | TRBV20-1 | SARGDTPNQPQH
NA | TRBV3-1 | ASSQTSGPYEQY
NA | TRBV6-2/TRBV6-3 | ASSRPTNYGYT
TRBD1 | TRBV6-1 | ATRQGIYEQY
NA | TRBV4-1 | ASSQRESYEQY
TRBD1 | TRBV5-1 | ASSDRQGSTGELF
TRBD1 | TRBV4-3 | ASSQGQGWYEQY
NA | TRBV6-5 | ASSSWPNEAF
TRBD2 | TRBV5-1 | ASIAGGPTGELF
TRBD1 | TRBV5-1 | ASSSLTGNYEQY
NA | TRBV3-1 | ASSHGGILNSDYT
NA | TRBV5-6 | ASSSGTERMKLF
NA | TRBV12-5 | ASAGGESTGELF
TRBD2 | TRBV7-2 | ASSSRASGYTDTQY
NA | TRBV4-2 | ASSQVFGGKNYGYT
TRBD2 | TRBV7-2 | ASSLGTRLVETQY
NA | TRBV18 | ASSPRVGSTEAF
NA | TRBV30 | AWRFAGAGETQY
NA | TRBV3-1 | ASSGGDSSYNEQF
TRBD2 | TRBV12-3/TRBV12-4 | ASSFGIAGDRF
NA | TRBV20-1 | SASGGGVYNEQF
NA | TRBV11-2 | ASSFSGAAGEKLF
NA | TRBV10-3 | AISPQKPTYEQY
NA | TRBV20-1 | SAPQPMNTEAF
TRBD1 | TRBV30 | AWSNGSAGRKTGVAKNTEAF
NA | TRBV6-5 | ASTLDSYMNTEAF
NA | TRBV12-3/TRBV12-4 | ASSSGQPTYGYT
TRBD2 | TRBV18 | ASSRTSGGPGLSADTQY
NA | TRBV7-8 | ASSLEVWGGDTQY
NA | TRBV20-1 | SANKGRNEQF
TRBD1 | TRBV6-1 | ASSERGDRVFRSSYEQY
NA | TRBV6-5 | ASTGSETQY
TRBD1 | TRBV4-1 | ASSYGTGPPAEAF
TRBD2 | TRBV4-3 | ASSWTSGRGDEQF
TRBD2 | TRBV2 | ASSDGLAGLRGEQF
NA | TRBV7-8 | ASSRRRQETYGYT